These T cell receptor beta chains were read from a single sample in a study of sequential checkpoint blockade in melanoma. Here immunoSEQ multiplex PCR was the method, and the copy in TCRdb shows in-frame clones only, minus some. The sample lists around 34,000 clones; roughly 84% were seen once. The source was CD8+ T cells sorted from blood (inferred from file names), collected from a patient given nivolumab and ipilimumab in sequence. The receptors here all came from a human donor with melanoma. Both conserved end residues are part of each CDR3. A D gene is named only where the DNA matches it firmly. The size field is filled for only some rows; it gives once, few, many or a size class.

j_gene: TRBJ1-1
v_gene: TRBV15
abundance: -
d_gene: -
CDR3nt: TGTGCCACCAGCGTCGGGACGGGAGAGATGAACACTGAAGCTTTCTTT
CDR3aa: CATSVGTGEMNTEAFF

j_gene: TRBJ2-7
v_gene: TRBV5-6
abundance: -
d_gene: -
CDR3nt: TGTGCCAGCAGCTTGGTAGAGACTAGGAACGAGCAGTACTTC
CDR3aa: CASSLVETRNEQYF

j_gene: TRBJ2-7
v_gene: TRBV10-3
abundance: -
d_gene: TRBD1
CDR3nt: TGTGCCATCAGTGAGATGGGACAGGGATGGTCCGAGCAGTACTTC
CDR3aa: CAISEMGQGWSEQYF

j_gene: TRBJ1-2
v_gene: TRBV27
abundance: -
d_gene: -
CDR3nt: TGTGCCAGCAGTCCCTCCGGGACACTCTATGGCTACACCTTC
CDR3aa: CASSPSGTLYGYTF

j_gene: TRBJ2-7
v_gene: TRBV4-1
abundance: -
d_gene: TRBD2
CDR3nt: TGCGCCAGCAGCCAACTTCCGGAGACTAGCGGGAGGGCCTACGAGCAGTACTTC
CDR3aa: CASSQLPETSGRAYEQYF

j_gene: TRBJ1-2
v_gene: TRBV27
abundance: -
d_gene: -
CDR3nt: TGTGCCAGCAGTTTATCCTCCTTATATGGCTACACCTTC
CDR3aa: CASSLSSLYGYTF

j_gene: TRBJ2-5
v_gene: TRBV10-2
abundance: -
d_gene: TRBD2
CDR3nt: TGCGCCAGCAGGGTCGGAGCGGGAGTGCAAGAGACCCAGTACTTC
CDR3aa: CASRVGAGVQETQYF

j_gene: TRBJ2-1
v_gene: TRBV27
abundance: -
d_gene: TRBD2
CDR3nt: TGTGCCAGCAGTTTGAGCCGACTAGCGGAGCAGTTCTTC
CDR3aa: CASSLSRLAEQFF

j_gene: TRBJ2-7
v_gene: TRBV7-9
abundance: -
d_gene: TRBD1
CDR3nt: TGTGCCAGCAGCCTGGACAGGGATGGAACCTACGAGCAGTACTTC
CDR3aa: CASSLDRDGTYEQYF

j_gene: TRBJ1-2
v_gene: TRBV5-6
abundance: -
d_gene: -
CDR3nt: TGTGCCAGCAGCTTTAACAGTTACTATGGCTACACCTTC
CDR3aa: CASSFNSYYGYTF

j_gene: TRBJ2-7
v_gene: TRBV6-6
abundance: -
d_gene: TRBD2
CDR3nt: TGTGCCAGCAGCCTTCCGGGGGGGGCCTACGAGCAGTACTTC
CDR3aa: CASSLPGGAYEQYF

j_gene: TRBJ2-2
v_gene: TRBV5-1
abundance: -
d_gene: TRBD2
CDR3nt: TGCGCCAGCAGCTCCGGGACTAGAAACACCGGGGAGCTGTTTTTT
CDR3aa: CASSSGTRNTGELFF

j_gene: TRBJ2-2
v_gene: TRBV29-1
abundance: once
d_gene: -
CDR3nt: TGCAGCGTTGAAGTCTGGACAAGCATGGGCGGGGAGCTGTTTTTT
CDR3aa: CSVEVWTSMGGELFF

j_gene: TRBJ1-6
v_gene: TRBV2
abundance: -
d_gene: -
CDR3nt: TGTGCCAGCGAGGTGGGCCAGGGGTATAATTCACCCCTCCACTTT
CDR3aa: CASEVGQGYNSPLHF

j_gene: TRBJ2-1
v_gene: TRBV5-6
abundance: -
d_gene: TRBD2
CDR3nt: TGTGCCAGCACTTTTTGGGGAGGGAATGAGCAGTTCTTC
CDR3aa: CASTFWGGNEQFF

j_gene: TRBJ1-1
v_gene: TRBV7-9
abundance: few
d_gene: -
CDR3nt: TGTGCCAGCAGCCAGGGGAACACTGAAGCTTTCTTT
CDR3aa: CASSQGNTEAFF

j_gene: TRBJ1-6
v_gene: TRBV30
abundance: once
d_gene: TRBD1
CDR3nt: TGTGCCTGGAGTGTTTTTGAGTGGGGACAGGCCGATAATTCACCCCTCCACTTT
CDR3aa: CAWSVFEWGQADNSPLHF

j_gene: TRBJ2-3
v_gene: TRBV5-4
abundance: -
d_gene: -
CDR3nt: TGTGCCAGCAGCTTGGAGGCAGGGGCGTCCGATACGCAGTATTTT
CDR3aa: CASSLEAGASDTQYF

j_gene: TRBJ2-7
v_gene: TRBV27
abundance: -
d_gene: -
CDR3nt: TGTGCCAGCAGCATGGGAAACAGGCGCTACGAGCAGTACTTC
CDR3aa: CASSMGNRRYEQYF

j_gene: TRBJ1-6
v_gene: TRBV27
abundance: -
d_gene: -
CDR3nt: TGTGCCAGCAGTTTACTGGGGAGGAATTCACCCCTCCACTTT
CDR3aa: CASSLLGRNSPLHF

j_gene: TRBJ2-1
v_gene: TRBV27
abundance: -
d_gene: -
CDR3nt: TGTGCCAGCAGTTTACGACAGTGGGACAATGAGCAGTTCTTC
CDR3aa: CASSLRQWDNEQFF

j_gene: TRBJ1-3
v_gene: TRBV28
abundance: once
d_gene: -
CDR3nt: TGTGCCAGCAGTCCAGTCTGGGGGCCCGGAAACACCATATATTTT
CDR3aa: CASSPVWGPGNTIYF

j_gene: TRBJ2-1
v_gene: TRBV5-1
abundance: -
d_gene: TRBD2
CDR3nt: TGCGCCAGCAGCCGGAGGGAAGCGGGGTACAATGAGCAGTTCTTC
CDR3aa: CASSRREAGYNEQFF

j_gene: TRBJ2-7
v_gene: TRBV5-1
abundance: once
d_gene: TRBD1
CDR3nt: TGCGCCAGCAGCTGGGGGGGACAGGGGGCATACGAGCAGTACTTC
CDR3aa: CASSWGGQGAYEQYF

j_gene: TRBJ2-3
v_gene: TRBV13
abundance: -
d_gene: TRBD2
CDR3nt: TGTGCCAGCAGCTTAGGCCCTAGCGGGGGTAACACAGATACGCAGTATTTT
CDR3aa: CASSLGPSGGNTDTQYF

j_gene: TRBJ1-2
v_gene: TRBV27
abundance: -
d_gene: -
CDR3nt: TGTGCCAGCAGTATGGGAGGCACTAACTATGGCTACACCTTC
CDR3aa: CASSMGGTNYGYTF

j_gene: TRBJ1-6
v_gene: TRBV18
abundance: -
d_gene: TRBD1
CDR3nt: TGTGCCAGCTCACCGAGGACAGGGGTCGATAATTCACCCCTCCACTTT
CDR3aa: CASSPRTGVDNSPLHF

j_gene: TRBJ2-7
v_gene: TRBV6-5
abundance: -
d_gene: TRBD1
CDR3nt: TGTGCCAGCAGAGGACAGGGTCGACGCGAGCAGTACTTC
CDR3aa: CASRGQGRREQYF

j_gene: TRBJ2-1
v_gene: TRBV29-1
abundance: -
d_gene: TRBD2
CDR3nt: TGCAGCGTTGGTGTTACAGACACGGGGGGTGATGAGCAGTTCTTC
CDR3aa: CSVGVTDTGGDEQFF

j_gene: TRBJ1-5
v_gene: TRBV19
abundance: -
d_gene: -
CDR3nt: TGTGCCAGTAGTATTCGGGACACCAATCAGCCCCAGCATTTT
CDR3aa: CASSIRDTNQPQHF

j_gene: TRBJ2-1
v_gene: TRBV7-9
abundance: -
d_gene: TRBD2
CDR3nt: TGTGCCAGCAGCTTACCAGCGGGGGGGCATCACAATGAGCAGTTCTTC
CDR3aa: CASSLPAGGHHNEQFF

j_gene: TRBJ1-5
v_gene: TRBV7-9
abundance: few
d_gene: -
CDR3nt: TGTGCCAGCAGCTATGCCGGGAGCAATCAGCCCCAGCATTTT
CDR3aa: CASSYAGSNQPQHF

j_gene: TRBJ1-5
v_gene: TRBV18
abundance: -
d_gene: -
CDR3nt: TGTGCCAGCTCACCGACGGGGGAAAGCAATCAGCCCCAGCATTTT
CDR3aa: CASSPTGESNQPQHF

j_gene: TRBJ1-2
v_gene: TRBV4-3
abundance: -
d_gene: TRBD1
CDR3nt: TGCGCCAGCAGCCCGACGACAGGGCAGGATGGCTACACCTTC
CDR3aa: CASSPTTGQDGYTF

j_gene: TRBJ1-5
v_gene: TRBV5-6
abundance: -
d_gene: -
CDR3nt: TGTGCCAGCAGCTTGGGACAGGTTAACAATCAGCCCCAGCATTTT
CDR3aa: CASSLGQVNNQPQHF

j_gene: TRBJ1-2
v_gene: TRBV4-3
abundance: -
d_gene: TRBD1
CDR3nt: TGCGCCAGCAGCCAAGAGTTGACAGGGGGCAATGGCTACACCTTC
CDR3aa: CASSQELTGGNGYTF

j_gene: TRBJ2-7
v_gene: TRBV28
abundance: few
d_gene: -
CDR3nt: TGTGCCAGCAGCCCAGTACAAAGTCCCTACGAGCAGTACTTC
CDR3aa: CASSPVQSPYEQYF

j_gene: TRBJ2-3
v_gene: TRBV7-9
abundance: -
d_gene: TRBD1
CDR3nt: TGTGCCAGCAGCTTACCGATAAGGGGGACAGGGCCTAGCACAGATACGCAGTATTTT
CDR3aa: CASSLPIRGTGPSTDTQYF

j_gene: TRBJ2-7
v_gene: TRBV15
abundance: -
d_gene: TRBD1
CDR3nt: TGTGCCACCAGCAGAGGGACAGGGGGCTACGAGCAGTACTTC
CDR3aa: CATSRGTGGYEQYF

j_gene: TRBJ2-7
v_gene: TRBV19
abundance: -
d_gene: TRBD1
CDR3nt: TGTGCCAGTAGTACAACAGGGGCCTACGAGCAGTACTTC
CDR3aa: CASSTTGAYEQYF

j_gene: TRBJ1-2
v_gene: TRBV19
abundance: -
d_gene: TRBD1
CDR3nt: TGTGCCAGTACCTCCGAAGGGGGCGCGAGTGGCTACACCTTC
CDR3aa: CASTSEGGASGYTF

j_gene: TRBJ1-5
v_gene: TRBV27
abundance: few
d_gene: -
CDR3nt: TGTGCCAGCAGTTTCCGACAGGCCTCGGGGCAGCCCCAGCATTTT
CDR3aa: CASSFRQASGQPQHF

j_gene: TRBJ2-7
v_gene: TRBV2
abundance: few
d_gene: TRBD2
CDR3nt: TGTGCCAGCAGTACTTGGACTAGCGGGAGGGAGTTCGGGCACGAGCAGTACTTC
CDR3aa: CASSTWTSGREFGHEQYF

j_gene: TRBJ1-1
v_gene: TRBV5-6
abundance: -
d_gene: TRBD1
CDR3nt: TGTGCCAGCAGCCAGGGGGACAGTGAAGCTTTCTTT
CDR3aa: CASSQGDSEAFF

j_gene: TRBJ1-5
v_gene: TRBV27
abundance: once
d_gene: -
CDR3nt: TGTGCCAGCAGTCCCATCGGAGGGGTCGTCAATCAGCCCCAGCATTTT
CDR3aa: CASSPIGGVVNQPQHF

j_gene: TRBJ2-4
v_gene: TRBV7-8
abundance: -
d_gene: TRBD1
CDR3nt: TGTGCCAGCAGCCCCTCGACAGGGGGCGAGGCCAAAAACATTCAGTACTTC
CDR3aa: CASSPSTGGEAKNIQYF

j_gene: TRBJ2-7
v_gene: TRBV5-5
abundance: -
d_gene: -
CDR3nt: TGTGCCAGCAGCTTGGGACCCCGGGGATCCGAGCAGTACTTC
CDR3aa: CASSLGPRGSEQYF

j_gene: TRBJ2-7
v_gene: TRBV27
abundance: -
d_gene: TRBD1
CDR3nt: TGTGCCAGCAGTTACCGGGACAGCTCCTACGAGCAGTACTTC
CDR3aa: CASSYRDSSYEQYF

j_gene: TRBJ2-7
v_gene: TRBV4-3
abundance: -
d_gene: TRBD1
CDR3nt: TGCGCCAGCAGCCAGGGACAGCTGACCTACGAGCAGTACTTC
CDR3aa: CASSQGQLTYEQYF